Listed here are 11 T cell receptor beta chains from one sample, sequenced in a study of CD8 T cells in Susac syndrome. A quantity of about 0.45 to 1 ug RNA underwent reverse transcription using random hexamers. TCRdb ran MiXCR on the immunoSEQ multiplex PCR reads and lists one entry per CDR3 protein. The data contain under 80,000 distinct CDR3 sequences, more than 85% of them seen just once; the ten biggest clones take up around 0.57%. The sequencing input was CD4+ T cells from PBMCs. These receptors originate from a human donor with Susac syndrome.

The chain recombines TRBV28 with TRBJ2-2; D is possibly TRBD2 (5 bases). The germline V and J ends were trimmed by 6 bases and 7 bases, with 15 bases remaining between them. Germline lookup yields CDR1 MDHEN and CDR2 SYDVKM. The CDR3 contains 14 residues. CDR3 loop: CASRRIGGNGELFF. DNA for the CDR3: TGTGCCAGCAGACGGATAGGAGGCAACGGGGAGCTGTTTTTT.

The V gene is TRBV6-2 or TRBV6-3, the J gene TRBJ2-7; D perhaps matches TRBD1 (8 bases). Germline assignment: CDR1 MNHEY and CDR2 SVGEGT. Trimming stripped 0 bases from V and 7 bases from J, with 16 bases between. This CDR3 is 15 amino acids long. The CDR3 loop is CASSYSRTGRGEQYF. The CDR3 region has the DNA TGTGCCAGCAGTTACTCGCGGACAGGGAGGGGAGAGCAGTACTTC.

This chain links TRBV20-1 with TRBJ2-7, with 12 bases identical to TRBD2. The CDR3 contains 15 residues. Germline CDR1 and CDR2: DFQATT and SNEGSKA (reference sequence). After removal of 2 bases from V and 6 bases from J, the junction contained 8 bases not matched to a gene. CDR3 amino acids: CSARPRTSGVGEQYF. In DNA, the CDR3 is TGCAGTGCTAGACCCAGGACTAGCGGGGTGGGCGAGCAGTACTTC.

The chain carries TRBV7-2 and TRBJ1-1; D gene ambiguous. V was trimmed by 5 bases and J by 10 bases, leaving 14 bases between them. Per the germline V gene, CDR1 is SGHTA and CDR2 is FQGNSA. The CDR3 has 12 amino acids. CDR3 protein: CASSIRQGRAFF. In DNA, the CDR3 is TGTGCCAGCAGCATAAGACAAGGGCGAGCTTTCTTT.

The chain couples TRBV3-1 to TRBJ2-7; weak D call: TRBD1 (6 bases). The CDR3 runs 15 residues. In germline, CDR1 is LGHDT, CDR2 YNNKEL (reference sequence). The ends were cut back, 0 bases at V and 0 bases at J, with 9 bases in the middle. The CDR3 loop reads CASSQEGGVSYEQYF. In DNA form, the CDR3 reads TGTGCCAGCAGCCAAGAAGGGGGTGTCTCCTACGAGCAGTACTTC.

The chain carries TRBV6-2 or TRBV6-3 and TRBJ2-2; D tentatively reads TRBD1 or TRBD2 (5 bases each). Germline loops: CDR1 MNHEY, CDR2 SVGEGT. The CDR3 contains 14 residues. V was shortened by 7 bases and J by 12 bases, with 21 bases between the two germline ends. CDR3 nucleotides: TGTGCCAGCAATAGAGAGGGGCCTCGAAGTAAGCTGTTTTTT. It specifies CASNREGPRSKLFF.

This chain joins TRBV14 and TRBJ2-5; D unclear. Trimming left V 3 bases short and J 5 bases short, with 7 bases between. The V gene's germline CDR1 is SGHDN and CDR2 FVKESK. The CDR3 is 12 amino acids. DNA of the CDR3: TGTGCCAGCAGCCACACCCCGGAGACCCAGTACTTC. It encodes CASSHTPETQYF.

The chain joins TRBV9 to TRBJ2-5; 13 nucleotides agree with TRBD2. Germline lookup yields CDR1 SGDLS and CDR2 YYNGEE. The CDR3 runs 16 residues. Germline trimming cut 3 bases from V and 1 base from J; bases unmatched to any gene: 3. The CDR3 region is CASSEGTSGVQETQYF. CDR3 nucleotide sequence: TGTGCCAGCAGCGAGGGGACTAGCGGGGTCCAAGAGACCCAGTACTTC.

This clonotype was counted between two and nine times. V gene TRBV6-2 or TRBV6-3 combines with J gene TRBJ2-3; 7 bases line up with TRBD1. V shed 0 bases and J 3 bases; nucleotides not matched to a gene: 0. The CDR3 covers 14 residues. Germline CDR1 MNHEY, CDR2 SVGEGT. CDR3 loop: CASSYSTGTDTQYF. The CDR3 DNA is TGTGCCAGCAGTTACTCGACAGGGACAGATACGCAGTATTTT.

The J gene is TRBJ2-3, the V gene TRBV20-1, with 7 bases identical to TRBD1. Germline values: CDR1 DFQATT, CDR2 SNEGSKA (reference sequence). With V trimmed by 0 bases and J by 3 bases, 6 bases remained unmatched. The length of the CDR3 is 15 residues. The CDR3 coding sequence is TGCAGTGCTAGAGATGCGACAGGGAAGACAGATACGCAGTATTTT. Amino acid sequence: CSARDATGKTDTQYF.

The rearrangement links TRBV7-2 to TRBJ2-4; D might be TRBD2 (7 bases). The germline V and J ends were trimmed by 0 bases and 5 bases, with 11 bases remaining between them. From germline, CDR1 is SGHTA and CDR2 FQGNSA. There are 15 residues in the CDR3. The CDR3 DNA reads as TGTGCCAGCAGCTTAGCGGGGGGGCGAGAAAACATTCAGTACTTC. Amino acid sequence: CASSLAGGRENIQYF.